Following are 30 T cell receptor beta chains from one sample sequenced in a study of neoadjuvant anti-PD-1 for oral cavity cancer. Method: immunoSEQ multiplex PCR; TCRdb's copy keeps in-frame clones and lacks some. Among 84,000 or so clones listed, approximately 80% were seen once. The sequences come from PBMCs, collected before nivolumab (anti-PD-1) treatment. The receptors come from a person aged 35-80 years with oral cavity squamous cell carcinoma.

The chain couples TRBV6-1 to TRBJ2-4; perhaps TRBD2 as D (5 bases). The V end was cut by 8 bases, the J end by 8 bases, with 19 bases between. The CDR3 runs 14 residues. The germline CDR1 and CDR2 sequences are MNHNS and SASEGT. This chain's CDR3 is CASGFGPPGDIQYF. CDR3 in DNA: TGTGCCAGCGGTTTTGGACCCCCCGGGGACATTCAGTACTTC.

The chain couples TRBV2 to TRBJ2-1; D call uncertain. In germline, CDR1 is SNHLY, CDR2 FYNNEI. The CDR3 totals 14 residues. Between the trimmed V and J ends, which lost 2 bases and 2 bases, there was a span of 7 bases. The CDR3 loop reads CASSEPGPYNEQFF. DNA of the CDR3: TGTGCCAGCAGTGAACCGGGCCCCTACAATGAGCAGTTCTTC.

V usage is TRBV11-2 and J usage is TRBJ2-5, with 7 bases matching TRBD2. This CDR3 is 13 amino acids long. Losses at the gene ends were 3 bases for V and 2 bases for J; bases not matched to a gene: 0. Germline CDR1 reads SGHAT; CDR2 reads FQNNGV. The CDR3 here is CASSLGGQETQYF. CDR3 in DNA: TGTGCCAGCAGCTTGGGGGGGCAAGAGACCCAGTACTTC.

The rearrangement links TRBV2 to TRBJ2-3; D may be TRBD2 (6 bases). V was shortened by 7 bases and J by 1 base, with 12 bases between the two germline ends. This CDR3 has 14 residues. The germline V gene encodes CDR1 SNHLY and CDR2 FYNNEI. The CDR3 sequence is CASKRDFGTDTQYF. Here the CDR3 DNA reads TGTGCCAGCAAGAGGGACTTCGGCACAGATACGCAGTATTTT.

This clone was seen just once. The rearrangement links TRBV5-1 to TRBJ2-7, with D possibly TRBD2 on 8 matching bases. Germline values: CDR1 SGHRS, CDR2 YFSETQ. The V end lost 1 base, the J end lost 4 bases, and 24 bases lay between the germline ends. The CDR3 sequence is 18 residues long. The CDR3 DNA reads TGCGCCAGCAGCTTGCGCGAGGGGGCGGGAGGACAGACATACGAGCAGTACTTC. Protein: CASSLREGAGGQTYEQYF. Together with reference TRBV5-1 and TRBJ2-7, the CDR3 gives the full variable domain: KAGVTQTPRYLIKTRGQQVTLSCSPISGHRSVSWYQQTPGQGLQFLFEYFSETQRNKGNFPGRFSGRQFSNSRSEMNVSTLELGDSALYLCASSLREGAGGQTYEQYFGPGTRLTVT.

This rearrangement joins TRBV29-1 to TRBJ2-5, with a possible D match to TRBD1 (6 bases). V was clipped by 7 bases and J by 5 bases, with 17 bases between them. Germline-derived CDR1 and CDR2 are SQVTM and ANQGSEA. The CDR3 contains 13 residues. CDR3 region: CSAWDIGRETQYF. CDR3 nucleotides: TGCAGCGCCTGGGACATAGGACGTGAGACCCAGTACTTC.

The chain is built from TRBV5-1 and TRBJ2-3, with 8 bases lining up with TRBD2. Germline CDR1 reads SGHRS; CDR2 reads YFSETQ. This CDR3 has 15 amino acids. J was trimmed by 0 bases and V by 2 bases; bases with no gene match: 2. CDR3 in amino acids: CASSFSGGSTDTQYF. The CDR3 DNA is TGCGCCAGCAGCTTTTCGGGAGGGAGCACAGATACGCAGTATTTT.

V is TRBV5-4 and J is TRBJ2-1, with no clear D. The germline V gene has CDR1 SGHNT and CDR2 YYREEE (reference sequence). The CDR3 runs 14 residues. Trimming cost V 0 bases and J 2 bases, with 6 bases left between them. The CDR3, as DNA: TGTGCCAGCAGCTTGGATGGGGCCTACAATGAGCAGTTCTTC. This gives the protein CASSLDGAYNEQFF.

The chain joins TRBV11-2 to TRBJ2-5; D may be TRBD1 (6 bases). In germline, CDR1 is SGHAT, CDR2 FQNNGV. The CDR3 has 13 amino acids. V dropped 1 base and J dropped 5 bases, with 8 bases sitting between them. The CDR3 sequence is CASSLAQGETQYF. The CDR3 DNA reads TGTGCCAGCAGCTTAGCACAGGGTGAGACCCAGTACTTC.

The rearrangement joins TRBV6-5 to TRBJ2-2; D remains unclear. Germline loops: CDR1 MNHEY, CDR2 SVGAGI. V was cut by 1 base and J by 0 bases, with 9 bases left in between. The CDR3 length is 16 residues. DNA of the CDR3: TGTGCCAGCAGTTACTTGGTGCCACCGAACACCGGGGAGCTGTTTTTT. Its protein is CASSYLVPPNTGELFF.

This clone was observed once. The genes are TRBV6-5 and TRBJ2-2; tentative D call: TRBD2 (5 bases). The germline CDR1 and CDR2 sequences are MNHEY and SVGAGI. The CDR3 is made up of 13 amino acids. V lost 4 bases and J lost 10, with 13 bases in between. CDR3 amino acids: CASSSRGAEELFF. The DNA of the CDR3 is TGTGCCAGCAGTTCCCGGGGAGCGGAGGAGCTGTTTTTT.

V is TRBV7-3 and J is TRBJ2-7; possible D gene TRBD2, 6 bases. The CDR3 consists of 13 residues. V was clipped by 2 bases and J by 5 bases, with 10 bases between them. Germline V gene sequence: CDR1 SGHTA, CDR2 FQGTGA. For the CDR3, the DNA is TGTGCCAGCAGCTTAGGGGGGAACGACGAGCAGTACTTC. Translating gives CASSLGGNDEQYF.

The chain is built from TRBV2 and TRBJ2-3; TRBD1 matches at 12 bases. Germline loops: CDR1 SNHLY, CDR2 FYNNEI. Losses at the gene ends were 3 bases for V and 7 bases for J; bases not matched to a gene: 5. This CDR3 comprises 15 residues. CDR3 DNA sequence: TGTGCCAGCAGTGAGGGACAGGGGGCTATATATACGCAGTATTTT. Its translation: CASSEGQGAIYTQYF.

V usage is TRBV10-3 and J usage is TRBJ2-2; D unresolved. CDR1 ENHRY and CDR2 SYGVKD come from the germline V gene. V was clipped by 2 bases and J by 5 bases, with 6 bases between them. The CDR3 extends over 13 amino acids. This chain's CDR3 is CAISEGVTGELFF. CDR3 sequence (DNA): TGTGCCATCAGTGAGGGGGTAACCGGGGAGCTGTTTTTT.

Here the CDR3 reads CASSGTGGYNEQFF. Written as DNA, the CDR3 is TGTGCCAGCAGTGGGACAGGGGGCTACAATGAGCAGTTCTTC. The V gene is TRBV2, the J gene TRBJ2-1; 10 nucleotides match TRBD1. This CDR3 is 14 amino acids long. The V gene's germline CDR1 is SNHLY and CDR2 FYNNEI. V trimming: 4 bases; J trimming: 3 bases; junction bases outside the gene matches: 0. Supplemented by reference TRBV2 and TRBJ2-1, the full variable domain reads EPEVTQTPSHQVTQMGQEVILRCVPISNHLYFYWYRQILGQKVEFLVSFYNNEISEKSEIFDDQFSVERPDGSNFTLKIRSTKLEDSAMYFCASSGTGGYNEQFFGPGTRLTVL.

This chain links TRBV5-8 with TRBJ1-5; tentatively, D is TRBD1 (5 bases). V was trimmed by 0 bases and J by 4 bases, leaving 11 bases between them. Germline CDR1 is SGHTS and CDR2 is YDEGEE. This CDR3 has 15 residues. The DNA for the CDR3 is TGTGCCAGCAGCTTGGGAGGACACCCAAATCAGCCCCAGCATTTT. Amino acid sequence: CASSLGGHPNQPQHF.

The chain links TRBV7-6 to TRBJ2-3, with D possibly being TRBD2 (5 bases). CDR1 and CDR2 from the germline V gene are SGHVS and FNYEAQ. Deletions cut 5 bases from V and 1 base from J, with 16 bases between. This CDR3 is built from 16 residues. The CDR3 nucleotides are TGTGCCAGCAGCCTGGCCGGAGGTAGTGGCACAGATACGCAGTATTTT. Encoded protein: CASSLAGGSGTDTQYF. The full variable domain, with the rest looked up from reference TRBV7-6 and TRBJ2-3, is GAGVSQSPRYKVTKRGQDVALRCDPISGHVSLYWYRQALGQGPEFLTYFNYEAQQDKSGLPNDRFSAERPEGSISTLTIQRTEQRDSAMYRCASSLAGGSGTDTQYFGPGTRLTVL.

This chain joins TRBV14 and TRBJ2-7, with D uncertain. There are 13 residues in the CDR3. V gave up 2 bases and J gave up 4 bases, with 9 bases separating them. CDR1 and CDR2 (germline): SGHDN, FVKESK. The CDR3 reads CASSQLVGYEQYF. In DNA form, the CDR3 reads TGTGCCAGCAGCCAACTCGTAGGGTACGAGCAGTACTTC.

The chain combines TRBV29-1 with TRBJ2-4; D ambiguous. Germline V gene data show CDR1 as SQVTM and CDR2 as ANQGSEA. Between the trimmed V and J ends, which lost 4 bases and 8 bases, there was a span of 15 bases. CDR3 length equals 13 residues. In DNA, the CDR3 is TGCAGCGTTGTGGAGACCTCACCAGACATTCAGTACTTC. Translated, it gives CSVVETSPDIQYF. Full variable domain (outside the CDR3, taken from reference TRBV29-1 and TRBJ2-4): SAVISQKPSRDICQRGTSLTIQCQVDSQVTMMFWYRQQPGQSLTLIATANQGSEATYESGFVIDKFPISRPNLTFSTLTVSNMSPEDSSIYLCSVVETSPDIQYFGAGTRLSVL.

The chain carries TRBV6-5 and TRBJ1-4; tentative D call: TRBD1 (5 bases). The germline V gene encodes CDR1 MNHEY and CDR2 SVGAGI. The V gene lost 6 bases and the J gene lost 8 bases, with 10 bases spanning the gap. This CDR3 region has 12 residues. DNA for the CDR3: TGTGCCAGCAGCCGGGACCAGGAAAAACTGTTTTTT. Protein product: CASSRDQEKLFF.

This clone was recorded only once. This CDR3 is also generated by other DNA sequences in the sample. V gene TRBV7-3 combines with J gene TRBJ2-3; TRBD1 is a possible D gene (5 bases). The CDR3 is 14 residues long. Germline CDR1 reads SGHTA; CDR2 reads FQGTGA. Trimming stripped 5 bases from V and 0 bases from J, with 9 bases between. CDR3 sequence: CASSPRASTDTQYF. CDR3 bases: TGTGCCAGCAGCCCCAGGGCTAGCACAGATACGCAGTATTTT.

The J gene is TRBJ1-1, the V gene TRBV6-5, with 9 bases that match TRBD1. Per the germline V gene, CDR1 is MNHEY and CDR2 is SVGAGI. The CDR3 has 15 residues. Trimming removed 2 bases from V and 7 bases from J; junction bases left unmatched: 8. This CDR3 is CASSYDRGKFGEAFF. CDR3 sequence (DNA): TGTGCCAGCAGTTACGACAGGGGGAAATTTGGTGAAGCTTTCTTT.

J is TRBJ2-2 and V is TRBV5-1, with 10 bases matching TRBD2. Per germline, CDR1 SGHRS and CDR2 YFSETQ. This CDR3 region has 15 residues. The V gene end was trimmed by 3 bases and the J gene end by 6 bases; junction bases not matched to a gene: 5. CDR3 sequence reads: CASSSGTSVPGELFF. CDR3 bases: TGCGCCAGCAGCTCGGGGACTAGCGTTCCCGGGGAGCTGTTTTTT. Using reference TRBV5-1 and TRBJ2-2 for the parts outside the CDR3, the full variable domain is KAGVTQTPRYLIKTRGQQVTLSCSPISGHRSVSWYQQTPGQGLQFLFEYFSETQRNKGNFPGRFSGRQFSNSRSEMNVSTLELGDSALYLCASSSGTSVPGELFFGEGSRLTVL.

The chain couples TRBV6-5 to TRBJ2-7, with D perhaps matching TRBD2 (5 bases). CDR3 length: 15 residues. V shed 0 bases and J shed 4 bases, with 13 bases lying between them. Looked up from germline, CDR1 is MNHEY and CDR2 is SVGAGI. In DNA form, the CDR3 reads TGTGCCAGCAGTTACTCGAACTTGGGCGGGTACGAGCAGTACTTC. It translates to CASSYSNLGGYEQYF.

The rearrangement joins TRBV7-8 to TRBJ2-5, with D maybe TRBD2 (6 bases). V was cut by 6 bases and J by 2 bases, with 10 bases left in between. The germline V gene has CDR1 SGHVS and CDR2 FQNEAQ. This CDR3 has 13 residues. The CDR3 is CASRVAVQETQYF. The CDR3 bases are TGTGCCAGCAGAGTAGCGGTACAAGAGACCCAGTACTTC.

This sequence joins TRBV5-1 and TRBJ1-1; D is uncertain. The V gene's germline CDR1 is SGHRS and CDR2 YFSETQ. V was clipped by 0 bases and J by 4 bases, with 10 bases between them. This CDR3 is 14 amino acids long. CDR3 region: CASSLEGWSTEAFF. CDR3 nucleotides: TGCGCCAGCAGCTTGGAAGGGTGGAGCACTGAAGCTTTCTTT.

The V call is TRBV7-2, the J call TRBJ2-5; possible D gene TRBD1, 6 bases. The V gene lost 1 base and the J gene lost 5 bases, with 11 bases spanning the gap. The CDR3 loop spans 14 amino acids. Germline assignment: CDR1 SGHTA and CDR2 FQGNSA. Here the CDR3 reads CASSLGAGVETQYF. The CDR3 nucleotides read TGTGCCAGCAGCTTAGGCGCAGGGGTGGAGACCCAGTACTTC.

The V call is TRBV5-1, the J call TRBJ2-3; a possible D gene is TRBD1 (6 bases). The germline V and J ends were trimmed by 2 bases and 5 bases, with 12 bases remaining between them. The CDR3 is 14 amino acids. The V gene's germline CDR1 is SGHRS and CDR2 YFSETQ. The CDR3 DNA sequence: TGCGCCAGCAGCTTCAACAGGGATCAAGATACGCAGTATTTT. It codes for CASSFNRDQDTQYF.

The sample holds one count of this clone. The chain carries TRBV10-3 and TRBJ1-1; possible D gene TRBD1, 5 bases. With 3 bases removed from V and 1 base from J, the gap between germline ends came to 9 bases. Germline CDR1 is ENHRY and CDR2 is SYGVKD. This CDR3 is built from 14 residues. CDR3 region: CAISDHTGNTEAFF. The CDR3 DNA reads TGTGCCATCAGTGATCATACAGGGAACACTGAAGCTTTCTTT.

The V gene is TRBV5-1, the J gene TRBJ2-2, with D tentatively TRBD1 (6 bases). There are 15 residues in the CDR3. The V gene lost 4 bases and the J gene lost 1 base, with 11 bases spanning the gap. CDR1 SGHRS and CDR2 YFSETQ come from the germline V gene. In nucleotides, the CDR3 is TGCGCCAGCAGCCCCGGACAGCAGAACACCGGGGAGCTGTTTTTT. It is translated as CASSPGQQNTGELFF. The complete variable domain, with remaining parts taken from reference TRBV5-1 and TRBJ2-2, reads KAGVTQTPRYLIKTRGQQVTLSCSPISGHRSVSWYQQTPGQGLQFLFEYFSETQRNKGNFPGRFSGRQFSNSRSEMNVSTLELGDSALYLCASSPGQQNTGELFFGEGSRLTVL.